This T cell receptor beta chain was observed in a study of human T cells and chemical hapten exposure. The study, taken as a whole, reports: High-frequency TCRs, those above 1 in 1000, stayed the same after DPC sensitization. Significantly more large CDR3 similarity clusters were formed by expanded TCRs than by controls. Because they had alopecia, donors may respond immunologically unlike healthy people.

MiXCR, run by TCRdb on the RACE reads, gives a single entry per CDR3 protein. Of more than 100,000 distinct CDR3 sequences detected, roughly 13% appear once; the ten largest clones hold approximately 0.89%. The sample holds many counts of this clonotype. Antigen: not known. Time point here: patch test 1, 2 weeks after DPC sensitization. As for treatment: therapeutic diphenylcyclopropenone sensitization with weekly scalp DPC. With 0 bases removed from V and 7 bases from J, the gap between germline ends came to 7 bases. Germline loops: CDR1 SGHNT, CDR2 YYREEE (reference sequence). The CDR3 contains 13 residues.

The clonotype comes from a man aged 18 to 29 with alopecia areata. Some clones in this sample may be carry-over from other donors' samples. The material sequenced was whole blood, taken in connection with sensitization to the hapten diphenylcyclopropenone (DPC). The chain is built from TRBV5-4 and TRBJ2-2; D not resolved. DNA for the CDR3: TGTGCCAGCAGCTTGGCAGGCATCGGGGAGCTGTTTTTT. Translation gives CASSLAGIGELFF.